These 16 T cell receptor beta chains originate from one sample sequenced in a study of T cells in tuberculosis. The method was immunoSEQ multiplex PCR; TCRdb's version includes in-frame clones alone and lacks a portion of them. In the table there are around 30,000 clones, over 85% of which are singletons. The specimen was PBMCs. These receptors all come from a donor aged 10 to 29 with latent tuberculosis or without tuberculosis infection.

CDR3 bases: TGTGCCAGCAGTGAAGCGCTTGGGACACCGATAGGAAAACTGTTTTTT. Its protein product is CASSEALGTPIGKLFF. The chain joins TRBV6-1 to TRBJ1-4; possibly TRBD1 for D (6 bases). V shed 0 bases and J shed 10 bases, with 18 bases lying between them. CDR1 and CDR2 (germline): MNHNS, SASEGT. The CDR3 runs to 16 residues.

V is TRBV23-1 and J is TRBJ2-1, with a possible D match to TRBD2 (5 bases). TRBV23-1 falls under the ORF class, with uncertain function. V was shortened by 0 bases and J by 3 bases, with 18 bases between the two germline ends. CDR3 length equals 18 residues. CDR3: CASSQSPPTGRNYNEQFF. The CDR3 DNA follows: TGCGCCAGCAGTCAATCACCGCCTACGGGGAGAAACTACAATGAGCAGTTCTTC.

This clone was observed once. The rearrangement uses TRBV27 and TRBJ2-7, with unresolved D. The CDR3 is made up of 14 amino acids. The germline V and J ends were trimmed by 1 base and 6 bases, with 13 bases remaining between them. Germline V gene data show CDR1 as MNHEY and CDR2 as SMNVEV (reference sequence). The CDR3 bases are TGTGCCAGCAGTTTATATCCGCAGGTGGGCGAGCAGTACTTC. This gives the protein CASSLYPQVGEQYF.

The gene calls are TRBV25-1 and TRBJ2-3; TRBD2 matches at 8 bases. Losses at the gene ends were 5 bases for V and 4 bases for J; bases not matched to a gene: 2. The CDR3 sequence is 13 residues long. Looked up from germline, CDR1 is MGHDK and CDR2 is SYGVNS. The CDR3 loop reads CASSPGGPDTQYF. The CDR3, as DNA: TGTGCCAGCAGTCCGGGAGGGCCAGATACGCAGTATTTT.

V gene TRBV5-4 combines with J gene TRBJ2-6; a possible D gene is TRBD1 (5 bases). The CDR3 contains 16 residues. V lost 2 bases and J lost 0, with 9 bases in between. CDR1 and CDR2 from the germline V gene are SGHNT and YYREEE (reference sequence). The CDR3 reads CASSFAGNSGANVLTF. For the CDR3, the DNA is TGTGCCAGCAGCTTCGCAGGGAACTCTGGGGCCAACGTCCTGACTTTC.

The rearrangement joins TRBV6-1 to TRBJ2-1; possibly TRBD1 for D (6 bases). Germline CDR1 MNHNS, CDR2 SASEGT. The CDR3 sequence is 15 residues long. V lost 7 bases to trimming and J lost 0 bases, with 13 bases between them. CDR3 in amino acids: CASTPDRSSYNEQFF. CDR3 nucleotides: TGTGCCAGCACGCCTGACAGGAGCTCCTACAATGAGCAGTTCTTC.

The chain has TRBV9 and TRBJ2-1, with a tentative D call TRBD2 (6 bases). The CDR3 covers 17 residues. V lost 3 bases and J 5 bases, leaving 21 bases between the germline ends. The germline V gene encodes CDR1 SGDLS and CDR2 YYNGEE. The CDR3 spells CASSGGPERRVHNEQFF. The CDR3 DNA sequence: TGTGCCAGCAGCGGGGGCCCGGAGCGGAGGGTTCACAATGAGCAGTTCTTC.

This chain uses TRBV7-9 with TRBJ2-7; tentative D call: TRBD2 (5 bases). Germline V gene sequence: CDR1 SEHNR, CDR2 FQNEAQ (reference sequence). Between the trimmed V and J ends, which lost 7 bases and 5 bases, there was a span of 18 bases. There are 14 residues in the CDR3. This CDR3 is CASTLANTHNEQYF. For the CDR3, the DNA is TGTGCCAGCACGCTAGCTAATACCCATAACGAGCAGTACTTC.

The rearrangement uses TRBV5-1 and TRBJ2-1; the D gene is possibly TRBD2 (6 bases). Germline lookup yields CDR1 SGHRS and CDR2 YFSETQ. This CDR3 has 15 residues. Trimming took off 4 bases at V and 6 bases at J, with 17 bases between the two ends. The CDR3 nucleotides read TGCGCCAGCAGCCCGGAGGCGGGATCTACCAATGAGCAGTTCTTC. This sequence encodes CASSPEAGSTNEQFF.

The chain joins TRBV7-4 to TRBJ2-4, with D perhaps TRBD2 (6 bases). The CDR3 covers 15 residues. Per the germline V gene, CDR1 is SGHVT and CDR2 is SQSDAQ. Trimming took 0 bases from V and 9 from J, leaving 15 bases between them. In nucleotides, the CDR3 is TGTGCCAGCAGCTTAGCGGCTCGCGGGGTTGCCATTCAGTACTTC. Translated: CASSLAARGVAIQYF.

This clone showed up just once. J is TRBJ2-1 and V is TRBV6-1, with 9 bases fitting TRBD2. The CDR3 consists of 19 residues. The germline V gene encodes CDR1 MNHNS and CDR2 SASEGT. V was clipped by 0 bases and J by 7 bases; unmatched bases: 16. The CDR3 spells CASSEASGGRAQVTNEQFF. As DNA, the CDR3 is TGTGCCAGCAGTGAAGCGAGTGGCGGGAGGGCCCAGGTGACTAATGAGCAGTTCTTC.

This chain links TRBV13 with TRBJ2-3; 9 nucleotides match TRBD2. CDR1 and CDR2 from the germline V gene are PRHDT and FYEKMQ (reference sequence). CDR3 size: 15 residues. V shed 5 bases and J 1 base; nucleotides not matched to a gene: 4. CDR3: CASSRIAGGTDTQYF. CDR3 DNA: TGTGCCAGCAGCCGAATAGCGGGGGGCACAGATACGCAGTATTTT.

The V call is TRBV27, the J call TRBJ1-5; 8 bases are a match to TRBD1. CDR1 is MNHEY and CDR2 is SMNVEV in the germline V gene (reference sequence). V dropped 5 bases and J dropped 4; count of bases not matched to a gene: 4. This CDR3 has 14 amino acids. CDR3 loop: CASSPTGANQPQHF. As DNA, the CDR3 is TGTGCCAGCAGTCCGACAGGGGCAAATCAGCCCCAGCATTTT.

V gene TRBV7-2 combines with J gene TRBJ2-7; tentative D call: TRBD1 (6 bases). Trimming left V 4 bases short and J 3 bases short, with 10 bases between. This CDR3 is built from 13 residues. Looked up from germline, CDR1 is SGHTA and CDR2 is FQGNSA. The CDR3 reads CASSSMDSYEQYF. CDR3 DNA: TGTGCCAGCAGCTCCATGGACAGCTACGAGCAGTACTTC.

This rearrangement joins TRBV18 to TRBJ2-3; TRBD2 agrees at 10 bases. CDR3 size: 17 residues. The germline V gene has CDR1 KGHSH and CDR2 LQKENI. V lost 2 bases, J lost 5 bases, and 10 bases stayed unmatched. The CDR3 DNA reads TGTGCCAGCTCACCAGGTTATCTAGCGGGGGTGCAAGATACGCAGTATTTT. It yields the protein CASSPGYLAGVQDTQYF. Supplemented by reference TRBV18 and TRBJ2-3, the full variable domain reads NAGVMQNPRHLVRRRGQEARLRCSPMKGHSHVYWYRQLPEEGLKFMVYLQKENIIDESGMPKERFSAEFPKEGPSILRIQQVVRGDSAAYFCASSPGYLAGVQDTQYFGPGTRLTVL.

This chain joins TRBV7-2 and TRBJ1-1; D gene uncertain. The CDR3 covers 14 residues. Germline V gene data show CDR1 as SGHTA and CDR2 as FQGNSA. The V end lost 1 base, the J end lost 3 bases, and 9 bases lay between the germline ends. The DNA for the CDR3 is TGTGCCAGCAGCTTAGGGGCGTTGCACACTGAAGCTTTCTTT. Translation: CASSLGALHTEAFF.